This T cell receptor (beta chain) was observed in a study of beta chain features in type 1 diabetes. Study overall: Similarity in age, gender and cell yields was seen between patients and healthy donors. Study findings and constraints: There was no resolution here of whether HLA type influences TCRB rearrangement.

Researchers reported sorting CD4+ naive, central memory, regulatory and stem cell-like memory cells via CD45RO/CCR7/CD25/CD127/CD95/CD27. CDR1 and CDR2 from the germline V gene are SGDLS and YYNGEE. This CDR3 region has 15 residues. The V end lost 0 bases, the J end lost 3 bases, and 11 bases lay between the germline ends. With respect to this clone: Antigen unknown.

Of the isolated RNA, all was reverse transcribed, and so the sequenced material was expressed TCRB transcripts. Libraries were prepared by immunoSEQ multiplex PCR; TCRdb keeps only in-frame clonotypes and omits some of them. The sample lists about 620,000 clones; 15% to 17% were seen once. This chain uses TRBV9 with TRBJ2-3; tentatively, D is TRBD2 (5 bases). The sequence was obtained from a man between 18 and 35 years old in good health. Material for sequencing was naive CD4+ T cells from blood. CDR3 coding DNA: TGTGCCAGCAGCGTAGCTGAGGGCAGGACAGATACGCAGTATTTT. This gives the protein CASSVAEGRTDTQYF.